A selection of T cell receptor beta chains follows, all from one sample in a study of blood T cell repertoires in COVID-19. Only in-frame clones appear in the TCRdb table, and some are missing; sequencing was by immunoSEQ multiplex PCR. The data show approximately 260,000 clones, roughly 91% seen once. The sample comprised PBMCs or T cells enriched from blood (not recorded which). Source of these receptors: a woman aged 55 to 70 who had recovered from COVID-19. Each CDR3 is given with its conserved first and last residue. The order of the fields is clone size, J gene, D gene, CDR3 length, V gene, CDR3 protein, CDR3 DNA. The D gene is left open where the match is weak. A clone size is listed for some rows: how often the clone was seen (once, few, many), or a class if it is expanded.

abundance: NA
j_gene: TRBJ1-5
d_gene: TRBD1
len: 13
v_gene: TRBV19
CDR3aa: CASSLQGNQPQHF
CDR3nt: TGTGCCAGTAGTCTACAGGGGAATCAGCCCCAGCATTTT

abundance: NA
j_gene: TRBJ2-1
d_gene: NA
len: 13
v_gene: TRBV3-1/TRBV3-2
CDR3aa: CASSQEGVGEQFF
CDR3nt: TGTGCCAGCAGCCAAGAGGGCGTAGGTGAGCAGTTCTTC

abundance: NA
j_gene: TRBJ1-2
d_gene: TRBD1
len: 14
v_gene: TRBV7-3
CDR3aa: CASSFQGEAFGYTF
CDR3nt: TGTGCCAGCAGCTTTCAGGGGGAAGCGTTTGGCTACACCTTC

abundance: NA
j_gene: TRBJ1-2
d_gene: NA
len: 15
v_gene: TRBV18
CDR3aa: CASSRPDISSYGYTF
CDR3nt: TGTGCCAGCTCACGCCCGGACATCTCGAGCTATGGCTACACCTTC

abundance: NA
j_gene: TRBJ1-1
d_gene: NA
len: 13
v_gene: TRBV10-1
CDR3aa: CASSASGDTEAFF
CDR3nt: TGCGCCAGCAGTGCGTCGGGAGACACTGAAGCTTTCTTT

abundance: NA
j_gene: TRBJ1-5
d_gene: NA
len: 14
v_gene: TRBV24-1
CDR3aa: CATSDGTARGPQHF
CDR3nt: TGTGCCACCAGTGACGGGACTGCTAGAGGGCCCCAGCATTTT

abundance: NA
j_gene: TRBJ2-5
d_gene: TRBD2
len: 15
v_gene: TRBV3-1/TRBV3-2
CDR3aa: CASSQGLAGEETQYF
CDR3nt: TGTGCCAGCAGCCAGGGGTTAGCGGGAGAAGAGACCCAGTACTTC

abundance: NA
j_gene: TRBJ1-6
d_gene: NA
len: 14
v_gene: TRBV6-7
CDR3aa: CASSYSGAWSPLHF
CDR3nt: TGTGCCAGCAGTTACTCAGGGGCTTGGTCACCCCTCCACTTT

abundance: few
j_gene: TRBJ2-1
d_gene: NA
len: 14
v_gene: TRBV7-9
CDR3aa: CASSLAGSYNEQFF
CDR3nt: TGTGCCAGCAGCTTAGCGGGCTCTTACAATGAGCAGTTCTTC

abundance: NA
j_gene: TRBJ2-1
d_gene: NA
len: 14
v_gene: TRBV10-1
CDR3aa: CASSERTPTNEQFF
CDR3nt: TGCGCCAGCAGTGAGAGGACACCAACGAATGAGCAGTTCTTC

abundance: NA
j_gene: TRBJ1-3
d_gene: NA
len: 15
v_gene: TRBV5-1
CDR3aa: CASSLADPGGNTIYF
CDR3nt: TGCGCCAGCAGCTTGGCTGACCCAGGCGGAAACACCATATATTTT

abundance: NA
j_gene: TRBJ1-5
d_gene: NA
len: 15
v_gene: TRBV19
CDR3aa: CASRGRGGTHQPQHF
CDR3nt: TGTGCCAGTAGAGGGCGGGGGGGAACCCATCAGCCCCAGCATTTT

abundance: NA
j_gene: TRBJ2-5
d_gene: TRBD1
len: 13
v_gene: TRBV6-5
CDR3aa: CAMGDRGQETQYF
CDR3nt: TGTGCCATGGGGGACAGGGGGCAGGAGACCCAGTACTTC

abundance: NA
j_gene: TRBJ2-1
d_gene: NA
len: 13
v_gene: TRBV12-3/TRBV12-4
CDR3aa: CASRLGKDNEQFF
CDR3nt: TGTGCCAGCAGGCTCGGGAAAGACAATGAGCAGTTCTTC

abundance: NA
j_gene: TRBJ1-6
d_gene: NA
len: 13
v_gene: TRBV14
CDR3aa: CASAANYNSPLHF
CDR3nt: TGTGCCAGCGCGGCCAACTATAATTCACCCCTCCACTTT

abundance: NA
j_gene: TRBJ1-4
d_gene: TRBD1
len: 19
v_gene: TRBV7-8
CDR3aa: CASSQSAGQGARTNEKLFF
CDR3nt: TGTGCCAGCAGCCAATCCGCGGGACAGGGGGCTAGAACTAATGAAAAACTGTTTTTT

abundance: NA
j_gene: TRBJ2-7
d_gene: NA
len: 12
v_gene: TRBV5-1
CDR3aa: CASSFTGYEQYF
CDR3nt: TGCGCCAGCAGCTTTACCGGCTACGAGCAGTACTTC

abundance: NA
j_gene: TRBJ2-5
d_gene: NA
len: 14
v_gene: TRBV6-5
CDR3aa: CASMRGGARETQYF
CDR3nt: TGTGCCAGCATGAGAGGGGGGGCGAGAGAGACCCAGTACTTC

abundance: few
j_gene: TRBJ2-7
d_gene: TRBD2
len: 13
v_gene: TRBV11-1
CDR3aa: CASSSRLAREQYF
CDR3nt: TGTGCCAGCAGCTCCCGACTAGCTAGGGAGCAGTACTTC

abundance: NA
j_gene: TRBJ2-5
d_gene: TRBD2
len: 14
v_gene: TRBV5-1
CDR3aa: CASSRLAGEETQYF
CDR3nt: TGCGCCAGCAGCCGTCTAGCGGGAGAAGAGACCCAGTACTTC

abundance: few
j_gene: TRBJ1-6
d_gene: NA
len: 14
v_gene: TRBV30
CDR3aa: CAWSWTFYNSPLHF
CDR3nt: TGTGCCTGGAGTTGGACATTCTATAATTCACCCCTCCACTTT

abundance: NA
j_gene: TRBJ1-4
d_gene: NA
len: 14
v_gene: TRBV7-8
CDR3aa: CASSGGGKSEKLFF
CDR3nt: TGTGCCAGCAGCGGGGGAGGGAAGAGTGAAAAACTGTTTTTT

abundance: NA
j_gene: TRBJ2-1
d_gene: TRBD2
len: 16
v_gene: TRBV7-9
CDR3aa: CASSLGSGRSYNEQFF
CDR3nt: TGTGCCAGCAGCTTAGGTTCCGGGAGGTCCTACAATGAGCAGTTCTTC

abundance: NA
j_gene: TRBJ2-2
d_gene: TRBD2
len: 15
v_gene: TRBV4-1
CDR3aa: CASSPGLANTGELFF
CDR3nt: TGCGCCAGCAGCCCCGGACTAGCAAACACCGGGGAGCTGTTTTTT

abundance: NA
j_gene: TRBJ2-2
d_gene: TRBD2
len: 16
v_gene: TRBV7-3
CDR3aa: CASSPSPGLAAGELFF
CDR3nt: TGTGCCAGCAGCCCATCTCCCGGACTAGCCGCCGGGGAGCTGTTTTTT

abundance: NA
j_gene: TRBJ2-2
d_gene: NA
len: 18
v_gene: TRBV11-2
CDR3aa: CASSLDLQEVFNTGELFF
CDR3nt: TGTGCCAGCAGCTTAGATCTGCAGGAAGTTTTCAACACCGGGGAGCTGTTTTTT

abundance: NA
j_gene: TRBJ2-3
d_gene: NA
len: 12
v_gene: TRBV5-4
CDR3aa: CASSQDTDTQYF
CDR3nt: TGTGCCAGCAGCCAGGACACAGATACGCAGTATTTT

abundance: few
j_gene: TRBJ1-2
d_gene: TRBD1
len: 13
v_gene: TRBV28
CDR3aa: CASENTGAYGYTF
CDR3nt: TGTGCCAGCGAAAATACAGGGGCATATGGCTACACCTTC

abundance: NA
j_gene: TRBJ1-4
d_gene: NA
len: 15
v_gene: TRBV5-1
CDR3aa: CASSPMGPFNEKLFF
CDR3nt: TGCGCCAGCAGCCCGATGGGGCCGTTTAATGAAAAACTGTTTTTT

abundance: NA
j_gene: TRBJ1-5
d_gene: NA
len: 14
v_gene: TRBV6-5
CDR3aa: CASKPGDRIPPQHF
CDR3nt: TGTGCCAGCAAGCCAGGGGACCGAATTCCGCCCCAGCATTTT

abundance: NA
j_gene: TRBJ2-7
d_gene: TRBD2
len: 15
v_gene: TRBV28
CDR3aa: CASMLGLAGVTEQYF
CDR3nt: TGTGCCAGCATGTTAGGACTAGCGGGAGTAACTGAGCAGTACTTC

abundance: NA
j_gene: TRBJ2-6
d_gene: TRBD1
len: 21
v_gene: TRBV5-1
CDR3aa: CASSFLGLSGTGGEGANVLTF
CDR3nt: TGCGCCAGCTCCTTTCTCGGCCTATCCGGGACAGGGGGCGAAGGGGCCAACGTCCTGACTTTC

abundance: NA
j_gene: TRBJ2-3
d_gene: NA
len: 16
v_gene: TRBV14
CDR3aa: CASSQDGADHTDTQYF
CDR3nt: TGTGCCAGCAGCCAAGATGGGGCAGACCACACAGATACGCAGTATTTT

abundance: NA
j_gene: TRBJ1-1
d_gene: TRBD1
len: 14
v_gene: TRBV7-9
CDR3aa: CASSLPRQGAGAFF
CDR3nt: TGTGCCAGCAGCCTTCCGAGACAGGGGGCCGGGGCTTTCTTT

abundance: NA
j_gene: TRBJ2-1
d_gene: TRBD2
len: 15
v_gene: TRBV28
CDR3aa: CASSFQRGAYNEQFF
CDR3nt: TGTGCCAGCAGTTTTCAGCGGGGAGCCTACAATGAGCAGTTCTTC

abundance: NA
j_gene: TRBJ2-3
d_gene: TRBD2
len: 15
v_gene: TRBV24-1
CDR3aa: CATIWGGRTTDTQYF
CDR3nt: TGTGCCACCATTTGGGGCGGGAGGACCACAGATACGCAGTATTTT

abundance: NA
j_gene: TRBJ1-4
d_gene: TRBD1
len: 15
v_gene: TRBV19
CDR3aa: CASSEGGPTNEKLFF
CDR3nt: TGTGCCAGTAGTGAAGGGGGCCCAACTAATGAAAAACTGTTTTTT

abundance: NA
j_gene: TRBJ2-5
d_gene: NA
len: 16
v_gene: TRBV21-1
CDR3aa: CASSKELRDPQETQYF
CDR3nt: TGTGCCAGCAGCAAAGAGCTCCGAGATCCCCAAGAGACCCAGTACTTC

abundance: NA
j_gene: TRBJ2-2
d_gene: TRBD2
len: 16
v_gene: TRBV7-2
CDR3aa: CASSPGGSANTGELFF
CDR3nt: TGTGCCAGCAGCCCAGGCGGGAGCGCGAACACCGGGGAGCTGTTTTTT

abundance: few
j_gene: TRBJ1-2
d_gene: TRBD1
len: 15
v_gene: TRBV7-3
CDR3aa: CASSLSPGQGSGYTF
CDR3nt: TGTGCCAGCAGCTTATCCCCGGGACAGGGGAGTGGCTACACCTTC

abundance: NA
j_gene: TRBJ2-7
d_gene: NA
len: 13
v_gene: TRBV6-5
CDR3aa: CASSYLPSVEQYF
CDR3nt: TGTGCCAGCAGTTACCTCCCTAGCGTGGAGCAGTACTTC

abundance: NA
j_gene: TRBJ2-3
d_gene: TRBD2
len: 16
v_gene: TRBV9
CDR3aa: CASSPRTSGETDTQYF
CDR3nt: TGTGCCAGCAGCCCAAGGACTAGCGGGGAAACAGATACGCAGTATTTT

abundance: NA
j_gene: TRBJ1-2
d_gene: NA
len: 12
v_gene: TRBV6-2/TRBV6-3
CDR3aa: CASSDLGNGYTF
CDR3nt: TGTGCCAGCAGTGACCTCGGGAATGGCTACACCTTC

abundance: NA
j_gene: TRBJ1-2
d_gene: NA
len: 11
v_gene: TRBV4-2
CDR3aa: CASSRSDGYTF
CDR3nt: TGTGCCAGCAGCCGTTCGGATGGCTACACCTTC

abundance: many
j_gene: TRBJ1-1
d_gene: NA
len: 13
v_gene: TRBV10-3
CDR3aa: CAISESGGTEAFF
CDR3nt: TGTGCCATCAGTGAGTCAGGGGGCACTGAAGCTTTCTTT

abundance: NA
j_gene: TRBJ1-1
d_gene: TRBD1
len: 14
v_gene: TRBV2
CDR3aa: CASSLGRDRGQAFF
CDR3nt: TGTGCCAGCAGTTTGGGCCGGGACAGGGGGCAAGCTTTCTTT